This TCR beta chain emerged from a study of neoadjuvant anti-PD-1 for oral cavity cancer. Time point specified: after neoadjuvant nivolumab, at surgical resection. The trim removed 9 bases at V and 7 bases at J, leaving 12 bases unmatched. CDR1 and CDR2 (germline): MDHEN, SYDVKM. The CDR3 consists of 15 residues. The protocol was immunoSEQ multiplex PCR, while the TCRdb copy is restricted to in-frame clones and leaves out a portion. The sample yields fewer than 15,000 clones, approximately 75% seen once. This clone was detected a few times. The sample here was PBMCs, taken after nivolumab (anti-PD-1) treatment. The origin of this receptor is a person aged 35-79 years with oral cavity squamous cell carcinoma. The chain carries TRBV28 and TRBJ2-1; the match to TRBD2 covers 10 bases. Written as DNA, the CDR3 is TGTGCCAGTACTCCTAGCGGGAGAAAACAGAATGAGCAGTTCTTC. This sequence encodes CASTPSGRKQNEQFF.